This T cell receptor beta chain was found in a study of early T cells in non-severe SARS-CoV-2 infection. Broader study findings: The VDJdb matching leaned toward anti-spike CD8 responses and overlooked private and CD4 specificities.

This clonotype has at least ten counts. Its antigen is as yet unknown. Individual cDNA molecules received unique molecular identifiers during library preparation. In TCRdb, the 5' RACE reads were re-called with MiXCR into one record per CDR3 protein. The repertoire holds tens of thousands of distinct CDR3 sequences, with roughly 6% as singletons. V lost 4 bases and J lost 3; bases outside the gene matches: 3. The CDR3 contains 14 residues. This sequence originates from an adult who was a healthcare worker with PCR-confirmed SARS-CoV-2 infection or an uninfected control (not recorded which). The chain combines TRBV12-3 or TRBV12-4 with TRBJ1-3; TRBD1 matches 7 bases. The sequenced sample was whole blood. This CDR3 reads CASSSWTGGNTIYF. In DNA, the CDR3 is TGTGCCAGCAGTTCATGGACAGGTGGAAACACCATATATTTT.